The next 9 T cell receptor beta chains were all read from a single sample in a study of blood T cell repertoires in COVID-19. Sequencing used immunoSEQ multiplex PCR; TCRdb keeps in-frame clones, though not all of them. There are under 150,000 clones in the sample; roughly 76% occur only once, and approximately 8.4% lies in the top ten. Sequenced input: peripheral blood. The receptors were sampled from a human donor with acute or convalescent COVID-19. The donor label of this sample is uncertain.

This clone has more than one count but fewer than ten. V usage is TRBV6-5 and J usage is TRBJ1-2; TRBD1 agrees at 11 bases. V shed 6 bases, J shed 5 bases, and the junction held 8 bases outside the gene matches. This CDR3 is 15 amino acids long. Looked up from germline, CDR1 is MNHEY and CDR2 is SVGAGI. Written as DNA, the CDR3 is TGTGCCAGCAGGTCGGGACAGGGGGTAGGGTATGGCTACACCTTC. Protein product: CASRSGQGVGYGYTF.

The rearrangement links TRBV10-3 to TRBJ1-1; 8 bases match TRBD1. This CDR3 has 14 amino acids. The germline V gene has CDR1 ENHRY and CDR2 SYGVKD. V was clipped by 2 bases and J by 1 base; unmatched bases: 0. This chain's CDR3 is CAISETGGNTEAFF. Here the CDR3 DNA reads TGTGCCATCAGTGAGACAGGGGGGAACACTGAAGCTTTCTTT.

V is TRBV27 and J is TRBJ2-1, with D hard to call. This CDR3 is 13 amino acids long. V was clipped by 3 bases and J by 5 bases, with 8 bases between them. Germline CDR1 is MNHEY and CDR2 is SMNVEV (reference sequence). CDR3 sequence reads: CASSLQVDNEQFF. Here the CDR3 DNA reads TGTGCCAGCAGTTTGCAGGTCGACAATGAGCAGTTCTTC.

The rearrangement joins TRBV11-1 to TRBJ2-3; D ambiguous. This CDR3 has 15 residues. The germline gives CDR1 SGHAT, CDR2 FQDESV (reference sequence). V lost 3 bases to trimming and J lost 4 bases, with 14 bases between them. The CDR3 protein is CASSFGFGSSDTQYF. In DNA form, the CDR3 reads TGTGCCAGCAGCTTCGGGTTTGGTAGTTCAGATACGCAGTATTTT.

The chain links TRBV19 to TRBJ1-1; TRBD1 agrees at 7 bases. This CDR3 region has 18 residues. Losses at the gene ends were 7 bases for V and 0 bases for J; bases not matched to a gene: 17. In germline, CDR1 is LNHDA, CDR2 SQIVND (reference sequence). DNA for the CDR3: TGTGCCAGTACCCTCAACAGGGGCCCGGGGGGGATGAACACTGAAGCTTTCTTT. This translates into CASTLNRGPGGMNTEAFF.

The rearrangement joins TRBV5-6 to TRBJ2-3, with 12 nucleotides matching TRBD2. J was trimmed by 5 bases and V by 4 bases; bases with no gene match: 8. This CDR3 contains 16 residues. Germline V CDR1 and CDR2: SGHDT, YYEEEE. CDR3 nucleotide sequence: TGTGCCAGCAGCACATCTAGCGGGGGGGCCGTAGATACGCAGTATTTT. Its protein is CASSTSSGGAVDTQYF. The full variable domain, completed using reference TRBV5-6 and TRBJ2-3, is DAGVTQSPTHLIKTRGQQVTLRCSPKSGHDTVSWYQQALGQGPQFIFQYYEEEERQRGNFPDRFSGHQFPNYSSELNVNALLLGDSALYLCASSTSSGGAVDTQYFGPGTRLTVL.

V and J are TRBV27 and TRBJ2-5, with D possibly being TRBD2 (6 bases). Germline CDR1 MNHEY, CDR2 SMNVEV (reference sequence). The CDR3 sequence is 13 residues long. Deletions cut 3 bases from V and 9 bases from J, with 14 bases between. The CDR3 loop is CASSLGPREAQYF. Written as DNA, the CDR3 is TGTGCCAGCAGTTTGGGGCCAAGGGAGGCCCAGTACTTC.

This clone turned up a few times. This CDR3 is CASSQVEAVGGSLGFQETQYF. For the CDR3, the DNA is TGTGCCAGCAGCCAAGTGGAGGCGGTCGGGGGATCTTTAGGGTTCCAAGAGACCCAGTACTTC. The chain recombines TRBV14 with TRBJ2-5; a possible D gene is TRBD2 (6 bases). Germline loops: CDR1 SGHDN, CDR2 FVKESK. This CDR3 is built from 21 residues. The V end lost 1 base, the J end lost 1 base, and 28 bases lay between the germline ends. Full variable domain (rest looked up from reference TRBV14 and TRBJ2-5): EAGVTQFPSHSVIEKGQTVTLRCDPISGHDNLYWYRRVMGKEIKFLLHFVKESKQDESGMPNNRFLAERTGGTYSTLKVQPAELEDSGVYFCASSQVEAVGGSLGFQETQYFGPGTRLLVL.

This chain joins TRBV7-6 and TRBJ1-2; no clear D gene. This CDR3 is built from 13 residues. V dropped 0 bases and J dropped 10 bases, with 12 bases sitting between them. Germline CDR1 is SGHVS and CDR2 is FNYEAQ. The CDR3 coding sequence is TGTGCCAGCAGCTTAGCAGGACTACGAGACTACACCTTC. It translates to CASSLAGLRDYTF.